These 9 T cell receptor beta chains came from one sample sequenced in a study of cytomegalovirus exposure and HLA in healthy donors. The primer mix had 60 Vbeta and 13 Jbeta primers. Generated by immunoSEQ multiplex PCR, the TCRdb table keeps only in-frame clones and is missing some. The table lists about 96,000 clones, around four fifths of them singletons. Specimen: PBMCs. These TCRs come from a man under 40 in good health and CMV-seronegative.

This rearrangement joins TRBV6-1 to TRBJ2-7; D remains unclear. The CDR3 runs 13 residues. Trimming removed 4 bases at V and 4 bases at J, with 11 bases between. The germline gives CDR1 MNHNS, CDR2 SASEGT. The chain's CDR3 is CASSVNSQYEQYF. Written as DNA, the CDR3 is TGTGCCAGCAGTGTGAACAGTCAATACGAGCAGTACTTC.

The V call is TRBV27, the J call TRBJ2-5; D perhaps matches TRBD1 (6 bases). Germline lookup yields CDR1 MNHEY and CDR2 SMNVEV (reference sequence). The germline V and J ends were trimmed by 6 bases and 2 bases, with 22 bases remaining between them. The CDR3 consists of 17 residues. Here the CDR3 reads CASSKQGIGMGQETQYF. Here the CDR3 DNA reads TGTGCCAGCAGCAAACAGGGAATTGGCATGGGACAAGAGACCCAGTACTTC.

V is TRBV6-1 and J is TRBJ2-2, with a possible D match to TRBD1 (6 bases). Trimming shortened V by 3 bases and J by 0 bases, and 11 bases separated the two germline ends. CDR1 is MNHNS, CDR2 SASEGT, per germline. The CDR3 is 16 residues long. The DNA of the CDR3 is TGTGCCAGCAGTGAGGACAGAACCTCGAACACCGGGGAGCTGTTTTTT. Translated: CASSEDRTSNTGELFF.

The chain links TRBV6-6 to TRBJ2-5, with TRBD2 matching 9 bases. From germline, CDR1 is MNHNY and CDR2 SVGAGI (reference sequence). With V trimmed by 4 bases and J by 5 bases, 11 bases remained unmatched. The CDR3 extends over 16 amino acids. The CDR3 bases are TGTGCCAGCAGTTCTTCACCGCGGGGGGGCCTGGAGACCCAGTACTTC. Translated, it gives CASSSSPRGGLETQYF.

The sample holds one count of this clone. The J gene is TRBJ1-2, the V gene TRBV5-8; unclear D gene. In germline, CDR1 is SGHTS, CDR2 YDEGEE. Trimming took off 2 bases at V and 0 bases at J, with 8 bases between the two ends. The CDR3 length is 14 residues. CDR3 sequence: CASSLHRANYGYTF. The CDR3 DNA reads as TGTGCCAGCAGCTTACACAGAGCTAACTATGGCTACACCTTC. The variable domain in full, completed from reference TRBV5-8 and TRBJ1-2, reads EAGVTQSPTHLIKTRGQQATLRCSPISGHTSVYWYQQALGLGLQFLLWYDEGEERNRGNFPPRFSGRQFPNYSSELNVNALELEDSALYLCASSLHRANYGYTFGSGTRLTVV.

This clone was counted between two and nine times. The chain has TRBV6-6 and TRBJ1-2; the D is unclear. There are 15 residues in the CDR3. Trimming took 2 bases from V and 8 from J, leaving 18 bases between them. Germline V gene lookup returns CDR1 MNHNY and CDR2 SVGAGI (reference sequence). The CDR3, as DNA: TGTGCCAGCAGTTACAGATTTGAGGATAATGGGGGCTACACCTTC. It codes for CASSYRFEDNGGYTF.

The DNA for the CDR3 is TGCGCCAGCAGCCCGGTAAATCAAGAGACCCAGTACTTC. It translates to CASSPVNQETQYF. The V and J genes are TRBV5-1 and TRBJ2-5; no firm D call. The CDR3 is 13 residues long. The V end was cut by 4 bases, the J end by 2 bases, with 9 bases between. Germline V lookup: CDR1 SGHRS, CDR2 YFSETQ.

The chain recombines TRBV29-1 with TRBJ1-1; 9 nucleotides agree with TRBD1. V was pared by 1 base and J by 7 bases, with 7 bases of the junction left unmatched. The CDR3 length is 14 residues. The germline V gene encodes CDR1 SQVTM and CDR2 ANQGSEA. CDR3 amino acids: CSVEGWDRDDEAFF. DNA for the CDR3: TGCAGCGTTGAAGGCTGGGACAGGGACGATGAAGCTTTCTTT.

Only a few counts were recorded for this clone. The chain employs TRBV25-1 and TRBJ2-7; TRBD1 matches 7 bases. Germline CDR1 and CDR2: MGHDK and SYGVNS. The CDR3 loop spans 14 amino acids. The J segment lost 6 bases and the V segment lost 2 bases, leaving 7 bases of the junction unmatched. The CDR3, as DNA: TGTGCCAGCAGTGAACCGGGACAGTCCACCGAGCAGTACTTC. Residues: CASSEPGQSTEQYF.